This entry concerns a single T cell receptor beta chain. Its antigen is still unknown. V lost 2 bases and J 4 bases, leaving 12 bases between the germline ends. Germline-derived CDR1 and CDR2 are SGHAT and FQNNGV. The length of the CDR3 is 14 residues. This sample is drawn from a study of T cell responses to AZD1222 COVID-19 vaccine. Whole-study results and caveats: Without day 14 samples, only post-peak T cell repertoires were studied.

The repertoire was sequenced with immunoSEQ multiplex PCR; TCRdb's copy has only in-frame clones and lacks some. The sample has around 99,000 clones; approximately 85% are singletons. The J gene is TRBJ2-7, the V gene TRBV11-2; perhaps TRBD1 as D (6 bases). Sample: peripheral blood, taken on day 0 of MenACWY control vaccination. The source of this sequence is an adult in good health. The CDR3 sequence: CASSLILGGYEQYF. The CDR3 DNA reads TGTGCCAGCAGCTTAATTCTAGGGGGATACGAGCAGTACTTC.